Below, 21 T cell receptor beta chains from the same sample are listed, as sequenced in a study of cytomegalovirus exposure and HLA in healthy donors. Both 60 Vbeta primers and 13 Jbeta primers went into the PCR. Libraries were prepared by immunoSEQ multiplex PCR; TCRdb keeps only in-frame clonotypes and omits some of them. The sample includes 40,000 to 60,000 clones. Sample: PBMCs. These receptors originate from a man between 35 and 55 years old in good health and CMV-seropositive.

Concerning this clone: A read error may produce the germline difference seen at one junction end. This rearrangement joins TRBV7-9 to TRBJ2-1; 7 bases are a match to TRBD2. The CDR3 has 11 residues. Germline CDR1 reads SEHNR; CDR2 reads FQNEAQ (reference sequence). CDR3 amino acids: CASSVGTIQLF. The CDR3 nucleotides read TGTGCCAGCAGCGTAGGGACTATCCAACTCTTC.

The genes are TRBV2 and TRBJ2-1; TRBD2 is a possible D gene (5 bases). Germline assignment: CDR1 SNHLY and CDR2 FYNNEI. Trimming took 8 bases from V and 5 from J, leaving 13 bases between them. The CDR3 length is 13 residues. The DNA of the CDR3 is TGTGCCAGCCTGGAGACTATAAACAATGAGCAGTTCTTC. Protein: CASLETINNEQFF.

This rearrangement joins TRBV30 to TRBJ1-3; maybe TRBD1 (5 bases). The CDR3 covers 13 residues. V lost 5 bases to trimming and J lost 2 bases, with 10 bases between them. Germline V CDR1 and CDR2: GTSNPN, SVGIG (reference sequence). CDR3 in amino acids: CAWARGAGNTIYF. For the CDR3, the DNA is TGTGCCTGGGCTAGGGGCGCTGGAAACACCATATATTTT.

The CDR3 sequence: CASSPPGGGEETQYF. The CDR3 DNA follows: TGTGCCAGCTCACCACCGGGAGGCGGGGAAGAGACCCAGTACTTC. V is TRBV18 and J is TRBJ2-5; D possibly corresponds to TRBD2 (6 bases). Germline-derived CDR1 and CDR2 are KGHSH and LQKENI. CDR3 length: 15 amino acids. V lost 0 bases, J lost 3 bases, and 11 bases lay in between.

V is TRBV25-1 and J is TRBJ2-2, with D possibly matching TRBD1 (6 bases). Per germline, CDR1 MGHDK and CDR2 SYGVNS. V lost 7 bases and J lost 3, with 12 bases in between. This CDR3 spans 14 amino acids. The CDR3 is CASNGQTDTGELFF. CDR3 nucleotides: TGTGCCAGCAACGGACAGACGGACACCGGGGAGCTGTTTTTT.

The chain employs TRBV6-6 and TRBJ1-2; a weak D match, TRBD1 (5 bases). The CDR3 covers 14 residues. V was trimmed by 0 bases and J by 8 bases, leaving 13 bases between them. Germline V CDR1 and CDR2: MNHNY, SVGAGI (reference sequence). The CDR3, as DNA: TGTGCCAGCAGTTACTCGATAGGGGCTGACGGCTACACCTTC. Translating gives CASSYSIGADGYTF.

This sequence joins TRBV7-2 and TRBJ2-7; D may be TRBD2 (6 bases). The V end was cut by 2 bases, the J end by 2 bases, with 19 bases between. The CDR3 loop spans 17 amino acids. Germline V CDR1 and CDR2: SGHTA, FQGNSA. CDR3 in DNA: TGTGCCAGCAGCTTAAAAGGTAGCGGTGCTAGACCCTACGAGCAGTACTTC. Protein sequence: CASSLKGSGARPYEQYF.

The chain recombines TRBV6-6 with TRBJ1-1; TRBD1 might be the D (6 bases). Trimming cost V 6 bases and J 6 bases, with 17 bases left between them. The CDR3 runs to 14 residues. CDR1 and CDR2 from the germline V gene are MNHNY and SVGAGI (reference sequence). CDR3 DNA: TGTGCCAGCAGACGGGGGGACATAGGAGCTGAAGCTTTCTTT. Translation: CASRRGDIGAEAFF.

The chain links TRBV28 to TRBJ2-1; TRBD2 agrees at 7 bases. This CDR3 has 12 residues. CDR1 MDHEN and CDR2 SYDVKM come from the germline V gene. Trimming cost V 5 bases and J 9 bases; bases outside gene matches: 4. CDR3 residues: CASSTREIEQFF. CDR3 nucleotide sequence: TGTGCCAGCAGTACGCGGGAGATTGAGCAGTTCTTC.

The CDR3 protein is CASGRDNQETQYF. CDR3 DNA sequence: TGTGCCAGCGGCCGGGACAATCAAGAGACCCAGTACTTC. The genes are TRBV11-2 and TRBJ2-5; D is possibly TRBD1 (6 bases). Germline V gives CDR1 SGHAT, CDR2 FQNNGV. This CDR3 is built from 13 residues. Trimming removed 8 bases at V and 2 bases at J, with 12 bases between. The whole variable domain, filled in from reference TRBV11-2 and TRBJ2-5, reads EAGVAQSPRYKIIEKRQSVAFWCNPISGHATLYWYQQILGQGPKLLIQFQNNGVVDDSQLPKDRFSAERLKGVDSTLKIQPAKLEDSAVYLCASGRDNQETQYFGPGTRLLVL.

The chain links TRBV29-1 to TRBJ2-2, with 7 bases fitting TRBD1. Trimming at V came to 5 bases and at J to 5 bases, leaving 2 bases not matched to a gene. Germline V gene lookup returns CDR1 SQVTM and CDR2 ANQGSEA. This CDR3 has 12 residues. The CDR3 sequence: CSVRQGTGELFF. The DNA of the CDR3 is TGCAGCGTTCGACAGGGAACCGGGGAGCTGTTTTTT.

V gene TRBV4-1 combines with J gene TRBJ1-5, with 7 bases identical to TRBD1. The J segment lost 4 bases and the V segment lost 2 bases, leaving 5 bases of the junction unmatched. CDR3 length: 15 amino acids. CDR1 and CDR2 (germline): MGHRA, YSYEKL. CDR3 nucleotides: TGCGCCAGCAGCCAATACGACAGGGAGAATCAGCCCCAGCATTTT. Translated: CASSQYDRENQPQHF.

V usage is TRBV7-9 and J usage is TRBJ1-1; TRBD1 is a possible D gene (6 bases). V was cut by 5 bases and J by 13 bases, with 17 bases left in between. This CDR3 region has 12 residues. The germline gives CDR1 SEHNR, CDR2 FQNEAQ (reference sequence). This chain's CDR3 is CASSARDTSGFF. Here the CDR3 DNA reads TGTGCCAGCAGCGCACGGGACACATCCGGTTTCTTT.

The V and J genes are TRBV5-1 and TRBJ2-3; TRBD1 aligns across 10 bases. Trimming at V came to 2 bases and at J to 6 bases, leaving 9 bases not matched to a gene. There are 16 residues in the CDR3. Germline CDR1 reads SGHRS; CDR2 reads YFSETQ. The CDR3 DNA reads as TGCGCCAGCAGCTTCTTCCGGGACAGGGGAAGGGATACGCAGTATTTT. Amino acids: CASSFFRDRGRDTQYF.

The chain carries TRBV4-2 and TRBJ2-6; possibly TRBD2 for D (5 bases). The germline V gene has CDR1 LGHNA and CDR2 YNFKEQ. This CDR3 is built from 16 residues. Trimming removed 3 bases at V and 2 bases at J, with 11 bases between. The CDR3: CASSHNSGAGANVLTF. Written as DNA, the CDR3 is TGTGCCAGCAGCCACAATTCCGGGGCTGGGGCCAACGTCCTGACTTTC.

The rearrangement uses TRBV30 and TRBJ2-7; 9 bases are shared with TRBD2. Trimming cost V 0 bases and J 5 bases; bases outside gene matches: 11. The CDR3 has 16 residues. The germline gives CDR1 GTSNPN, CDR2 SVGIG (reference sequence). This CDR3 is CAWSVRVAGGPDEQYF. Written as DNA, the CDR3 is TGTGCCTGGAGTGTACGGGTTGCGGGGGGGCCTGACGAGCAGTACTTC.

The chain joins TRBV4-2 to TRBJ2-7, with 7 bases matching TRBD1. J lost 0 bases, V lost 0 bases, and 5 bases had no gene match. This CDR3 is 16 amino acids long. Germline V gene data show CDR1 as LGHNA and CDR2 as YNFKEQ. The CDR3 nucleotides are TGTGCCAGCAGCCAAGACGAGGCAGGGGGCTCCTACGAGCAGTACTTC. Protein product: CASSQDEAGGSYEQYF.

V usage is TRBV10-3 and J usage is TRBJ1-2, with a weak D call TRBD1 (5 bases). V was clipped by 3 bases and J by 4 bases, with 12 bases between them. Germline values: CDR1 ENHRY, CDR2 SYGVKD. CDR3 length: 14 amino acids. In DNA, the CDR3 is TGTGCCATCAGTGACGGGGGGAACGGCTATGGCTACACCTTC. Its translation is CAISDGGNGYGYTF.

The chain couples TRBV19 to TRBJ1-1; 8 bases fit TRBD1. Germline V CDR1 and CDR2: LNHDA, SQIVND (reference sequence). The V gene end was trimmed by 5 bases and the J gene end by 6 bases; junction bases not matched to a gene: 8. This CDR3 has 14 amino acids. Here the CDR3 reads CASSVTGAWAEAFF. The CDR3 region has the DNA TGTGCCAGTAGTGTGACAGGGGCCTGGGCTGAAGCTTTCTTT.

The chain has TRBV6-1 and TRBJ1-5; D may be TRBD1 (6 bases). The CDR3 is 16 amino acids. CDR1 and CDR2 (germline): MNHNS, SASEGT. Trimming left V 4 bases short and J 2 bases short, with 15 bases between. The CDR3 DNA reads as TGTGCCAGCAGTGTTACAGGGCTATTGCGCAATCAGCCCCAGCATTTT. As protein: CASSVTGLLRNQPQHF.

This chain links TRBV11-2 with TRBJ1-2, with D perhaps matching TRBD1 (6 bases). The CDR3 is 18 residues long. V lost 0 bases and J 4 bases, leaving 21 bases between the germline ends. Looked up from germline, CDR1 is SGHAT and CDR2 is FQNNGV. The CDR3 loop is CASSLDLGGGISSYGYTF. The CDR3, as DNA: TGTGCCAGCAGCTTAGATCTGGGAGGGGGGATCTCTTCCTATGGCTACACCTTC.